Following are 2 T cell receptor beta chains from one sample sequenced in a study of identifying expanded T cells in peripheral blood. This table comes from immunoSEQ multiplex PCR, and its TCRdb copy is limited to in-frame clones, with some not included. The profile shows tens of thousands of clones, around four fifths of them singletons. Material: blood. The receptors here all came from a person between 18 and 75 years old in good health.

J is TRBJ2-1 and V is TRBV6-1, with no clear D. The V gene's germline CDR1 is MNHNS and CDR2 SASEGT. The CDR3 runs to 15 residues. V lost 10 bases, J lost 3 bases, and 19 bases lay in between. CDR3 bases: TGTGCCACCAGCCCCATGGTGGGCTTCTACAATGAGCAGTTCTTC. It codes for CATSPMVGFYNEQFF.

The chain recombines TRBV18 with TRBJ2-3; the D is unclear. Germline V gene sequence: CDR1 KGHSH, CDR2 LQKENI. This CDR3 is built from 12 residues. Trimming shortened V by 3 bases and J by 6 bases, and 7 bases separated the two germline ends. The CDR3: CASSPQADTQYF. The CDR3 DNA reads TGTGCCAGCTCACCTCAGGCGGATACGCAGTATTTT.